The entry below describes one TCR beta chain. This clone was seen once. Its antigen has not been determined. Base qualities are missing; no much larger clone stands one base away. Trimmed from V: 0 bases; trimmed from J: 3 bases; junction bases lacking a gene match: 3. According to the germline V gene (reference sequence), CDR1 reads LGHDT and CDR2 reads YNNKEL. There are 18 amino acids in the CDR3, from cysteine to phenylalanine inclusive. Left in the record is the CDR3 DNA by itself, 54 bases read in frame from the first base. This sample stems from a study of blood T cell repertoires in COVID-19 (dated by TCRdb to between 2020 and 2021). Context from the whole study: The collaborator samples originated in the United States, Italy and Spain and spanned the acute and convalescent phases of COVID-19. The material from the prospective study consisted of cDNA or gDNA derived from T cells, B-cell-depleted T cells, or PBMCs. The dataset comprised deeply sampled blood TCRbeta repertoires from subjects exposed to, actively infected with, or recovered from COVID-19. The repertoires were made available in a free public database intended to serve as a resource for research on the immune response to SARS-CoV-2. The samples were drawn from the first 160 participants of the ongoing ImmuneRACE study and from over a thousand subjects provided by 6 global collaborators. Sample metadata almost always included a de-identified subject ID, COVID-19 status, age in years and sex. Where available, HLA class I and class II types were taken from metadata supplied by the sample provider and were not determined by assay-based typing. Study-wide findings and limitations: How much clinical and demographic metadata was included differed by source and by participant, and the metadata was provided uncurated.

TCRbeta CDR3 regions were amplified from genomic DNA using the immunoSEQ Assay, a bias-controlled multiplex PCR. Processing in the source paper ran as follows. The number of nucleated cells in each sample was estimated from the amplification of reference gene primers within the assay. Sequence reads were collapsed and filtered to measure the absolute abundance of every unique TCRbeta CDR3 rearrangement. For each sample, productive Simpson clonality was calculated by taking the square root of Simpson's diversity index across productive rearrangements. Entries here come from immuneACCESS through TCRdb and include only in-frame sequences with V and J called. Some clones fail to appear in such tables; in the studies checked, an unresolved V gene covers under half of the shortfall, and the cause of the remainder is unknown. The V and J calls and the clone size are those of that table, but D and trimming were determined from the DNA. This sample holds some 200,000 clones; 80% to 90% were observed only once. Of the sample, under 4% falls within the top ten clones.

Enrolling through a virtual design, the prospective study's participants ranged in age from roughly 18 to 89 years and lived across more than 20 United States geographic areas. Cohort assignment in the prospective study relied on participant-reported clinical history from a screening survey and a study questionnaire. Each participant in the prospective study had whole blood, serum and a nasopharyngeal or oropharyngeal swab collected by mobile phlebotomists. Participants in the prospective study had the option to provide additional blood draws and questionnaires over a roughly two-month period. Blood samples from the prospective study were shipped frozen or at room temperature prior to DNA extraction.

Here the chain combines TRBV3-1 (or the pseudogene TRBV3-2) and TRBJ2-2; 14 central bases correspond to TRBD2. The sample was PBMCs or T cells enriched from blood (not recorded which). The receptor comes from a young woman in a cohort exposed to, infected with or recovered from COVID-19 (not recorded which). In nucleotides, the sequence is TGTGCCAGCAGCCAAGAGAAGACTAGCGGGGGGGACACCGGGGAGCTGTTTTTT. It codes for CASSQEKTSGGDTGELFF.